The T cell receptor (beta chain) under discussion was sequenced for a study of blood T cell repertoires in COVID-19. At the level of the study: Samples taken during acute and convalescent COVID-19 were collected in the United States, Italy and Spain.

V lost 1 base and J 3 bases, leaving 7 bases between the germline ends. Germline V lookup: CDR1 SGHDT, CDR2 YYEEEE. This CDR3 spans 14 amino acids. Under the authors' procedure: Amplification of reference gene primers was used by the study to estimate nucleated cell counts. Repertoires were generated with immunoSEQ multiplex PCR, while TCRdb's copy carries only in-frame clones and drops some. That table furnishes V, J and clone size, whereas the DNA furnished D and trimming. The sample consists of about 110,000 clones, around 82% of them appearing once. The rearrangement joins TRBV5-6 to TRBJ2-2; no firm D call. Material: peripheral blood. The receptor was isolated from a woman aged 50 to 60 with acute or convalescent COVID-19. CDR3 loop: CASSLISYTGELFF. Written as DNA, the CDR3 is TGTGCCAGCAGCTTGATTTCATACACCGGGGAGCTGTTTTTT.